The 29 T cell receptor beta chains given below trace back to one sample, sequenced in a study of tumor and adjacent non-tumor tissue in lung cancer. TCRbeta libraries were built with three rounds of nested PCR, modified from ARM-PCR. TCRdb re-called the multiplex PCR reads with MiXCR, one entry per CDR3 protein. The repertoire holds 80,000 to 130,000 distinct CDR3 sequences, with over 55% as singletons. RNA was extracted from bulk tissue without any cell sorting. More than 3 cm separated this lung sample from the edge of the tumor. The sample consisted of distant non-tumor lung tissue. The receptors here all came from a man younger than 40 with non-small cell lung cancer.

As to this clonotype: The junction departs from the called germline gene at one end, perhaps through a read error. The chain joins TRBV4-1 to TRBJ2-7; maybe TRBD2 (6 bases). The CDR3 has 15 amino acids. Germline assignment: CDR1 MGHRA and CDR2 YSYEKL. The CDR3 reads CASSQERRAPYEQYF. CDR3 DNA: TGCGCTAGCAGCCAAGAGCGGAGGGCCCCCTACGAGCAGTACTTC.

A note on this clonotype: This may stem from a read error, because a much larger clone lies one nucleotide away. V is TRBV4-2 and J is TRBJ2-5; D may correspond to TRBD1 or TRBD2 (5 bases each). The ends were cut back, 3 bases at V and 5 bases at J, with 22 bases in the middle. Germline lookup yields CDR1 LGHNA and CDR2 YNFKEQ. The CDR3 extends over 17 amino acids. The CDR3 sequence: CASSHGAGTNVMETQYF. The CDR3 nucleotides read TGTGCCAGCAGCCATGGCGCCGGGACCAACGTGATGGAGACCCAGTACTTC.

J is TRBJ1-1 and V is TRBV11-2; D is undetermined. The V gene's germline CDR1 is SGHAT and CDR2 FQNNGV. V was shortened by 5 bases and J by 2 bases, with 9 bases between the two germline ends. The CDR3 is 13 amino acids. The CDR3 spells CASSAGPNTEAFF. The CDR3 DNA follows: TGTGCCAGCAGCGCTGGACCCAACACTGAAGCTTTCTTT. The full variable domain, in which reference TRBV11-2 and TRBJ1-1 provide the parts outside the CDR3, is EAGVAQSPRYKIIEKRQSVAFWCNPISGHATLYWYQQILGQGPKLLIQFQNNGVVDDSQLPKDRFSAERLKGVDSTLKIQPAKLEDSAVYLCASSAGPNTEAFFGQGTRLTVV.

On this clonotype: No conserved phenylalanine or tryptophan ends this CDR3, so it is likely a read error. This rearrangement joins TRBV6-1 to TRBJ1-3; weak D call: TRBD1 (5 bases). Germline V lookup: CDR1 MNHNS, CDR2 SASEGT. The CDR3 is 16 residues long. V lost 10 bases and J lost 0, with 19 bases in between. The CDR3 sequence is CATTKGSMSSGNTIYL. The CDR3 bases are TGTGCCACCACTAAGGGGTCGATGAGCTCTGGAAACACCATATATCTT.

The chain carries TRBV24-1 and TRBJ2-7; no reliable D call. The CDR3 loop spans 11 amino acids. Trimming pared 4 bases from V and 4 bases from J, leaving 4 bases between. Per germline, CDR1 KGHDR and CDR2 SFDVKD. This CDR3 is CATSEGYEQYV. The CDR3 DNA reads as TGTGCCACCAGTGAAGGTTACGAGCAGTACGTC.

As to this clonotype: Relative to the germline gene, one junction end is altered; a read error may explain this. This chain connects TRBV6-2 or TRBV6-3 to TRBJ2-3; unclear D gene. CDR3 length: 13 residues. Germline V gene sequence: CDR1 MNHEY, CDR2 SVGEGT. The CDR3 region is CASSLQKVDTQYF. The CDR3 nucleotides are TGTGCCAGCAGCTTACAGAAGGTAGATACGCAGTACTTT.

Comment on this clonotype: The conserved final phenylalanine or tryptophan is absent from the CDR3, which likely points to a read error. V gene TRBV29-1 combines with J gene TRBJ1-2; TRBD1 might be the D (6 bases). This CDR3 comprises 15 residues. Germline V lookup: CDR1 SQVTM, CDR2 ANQGSEA. CDR3 region: CIVDVAGATLGGYTL. As DNA, the CDR3 is TGCATCGTTGATGTGGCAGGGGCGACCCTGGGAGGCTACACCTTG.

Of note for this clonotype: The junction departs from germline at one end; a sequencing error may be responsible. J is TRBJ2-5 and V is TRBV11-3; the match to TRBD1 covers 9 bases. This CDR3 contains 14 residues. Germline-derived CDR1 and CDR2 are SGHNT and YENEEA. CDR3 sequence: CTSSSGTGIETQYF. The CDR3 coding sequence is TGTACCAGCAGTTCCGGGACAGGGATAGAGACCCAGTACTTC.

This clonotype was seen at least ten times. The chain links TRBV5-6 to TRBJ2-2; D assignment may be TRBD1 or TRBD2 (5 bases each). Germline values: CDR1 SGHDT, CDR2 YYEEEE. The CDR3 spans 16 residues. V was trimmed by 4 bases and J by 4 bases, leaving 17 bases between them. The CDR3 nucleotides are TGTGCCAGCAGCCGCTTTAGGACTGGGGGCACCGGGGAGCTGTTTTTT. Its translation: CASSRFRTGGTGELFF.

This clonotype was counted at least ten times. CDR3 nucleotides: TGTGCCAGCAGCCAAGCTCAGGAGACTTATGGCTACACCTTC. Protein sequence: CASSQAQETYGYTF. The chain employs TRBV4-2 and TRBJ1-2; D gene uncertain. There are 14 residues in the CDR3. The germline CDR1 and CDR2 sequences are LGHNA and YNFKEQ. Trimming pared 1 base from V and 5 bases from J, leaving 11 bases between.

DNA for the CDR3: TGTGCCAGCAGCTTGGTCGCTTCGGGACAGGGCGTGGAGACCCAGTACTTC. Its translation: CASSLVASGQGVETQYF. This chain joins TRBV11-2 and TRBJ2-5; 9 bases align to TRBD1. V shed 3 bases, J shed 5 bases, and the junction held 13 bases outside the gene matches. This CDR3 is 17 amino acids long. CDR1 and CDR2 from the germline V gene are SGHAT and FQNNGV.

Of note for this clonotype: This could be a read error, since a much larger clone is one nucleotide away. The chain uses TRBV4-1 and TRBJ2-7; D gene ambiguous. Germline V gives CDR1 MGHRA, CDR2 YSYEKL. This CDR3 has 13 amino acids. V gave up 4 bases and J gave up 1 base, with 8 bases separating them. The CDR3 protein is CASSREVSYEQYF. In DNA, the CDR3 is TGCGCCAGCAGCCGAGAGGTTTCCTACGAGCAGTACTTC.

Turning to this clonotype: The conserved closing phenylalanine or tryptophan is absent in this CDR3, likely reflecting a read error. The rearrangement links TRBV6-1 to TRBJ2-3; D assignment may be TRBD1 or TRBD2 (5 bases each). CDR1 is MNHNS, CDR2 SASEGT, per germline. The CDR3 is 17 amino acids. Trimming shortened V by 4 bases and J by 2 bases, and 19 bases separated the two germline ends. CDR3: CASSVPAGRFFTDTQYL. As DNA, the CDR3 is TGTGCCAGCAGTGTCCCCGCAGGGAGATTCTTCACAGATACGCAGTATTTG.

This chain joins TRBV11-3 and TRBJ1-1; D ambiguous. The germline CDR1 and CDR2 sequences are SGHNT and YENEEA. The CDR3 has 15 residues. V dropped 1 base and J dropped 1 base, with 10 bases sitting between them. CDR3 nucleotide sequence: TGTGCCAGCAGCTTAGTAATCAGCACGAACACTGAAGCTTTCTTT. Translated: CASSLVISTNTEAFF.

This chain links TRBV6-5 with TRBJ2-7; D may be TRBD2 (5 bases). Germline loops: CDR1 MNHEY, CDR2 SVGAGI. The CDR3 has 15 residues. V dropped 2 bases and J dropped 3 bases, with 14 bases sitting between them. The CDR3 sequence is CASSYDCRGGYEQYF. The CDR3 nucleotides read TGTGCCAGCAGTTACGATTGCAGAGGAGGCTACGAGCAGTACTTC.

V usage is TRBV4-1 and J usage is TRBJ1-1; D remains unclear. Trimming shortened V by 7 bases and J by 8 bases, and 17 bases separated the two germline ends. The length of the CDR3 is 13 residues. Per germline, CDR1 MGHRA and CDR2 YSYEKL. CDR3 loop: CASNQDEHNEAFF. The CDR3 nucleotides are TGCGCCAGCAATCAAGATGAGCACAACGAAGCTTTCTTT.

On this clonotype itself: A much larger clone is a single base away; this may be a read error. In this CDR3 the conserved last residue, phenylalanine or tryptophan, is missing, so a read error is likely. This chain links TRBV12-3 or TRBV12-4 with TRBJ2-2; D not resolved. The CDR3 is made up of 14 amino acids. V lost 2 bases and J lost 6, with 10 bases in between. The CDR3: CASSLLGFAGELFS. The CDR3 region has the DNA TGTGCCAGCAGTTTACTAGGGTTTGCCGGGGAGCTGTTTTCT.

This clonotype has only one observation. The junction shows a germline mismatch at one end, possibly a read error. J is TRBJ1-2 and V is TRBV29-1; no reliable D call. This CDR3 comprises 15 residues. CDR1 is SQVTM, CDR2 ANQGSEA, per germline. The CDR3 DNA reads TGCAGCGTTGATGTGGCAGCGGCGATCCTCGGAGGCTACACATTC. Translated, it gives CSVDVAAAILGGYTF.

As to this clonotype: The conserved phenylalanine or tryptophan is not found at the CDR3 terminus, so this likely reflects a read error. The chain is built from TRBV11-2 and TRBJ2-7; 9 nucleotides align to TRBD2. In germline, CDR1 is SGHAT, CDR2 FQNNGV. CDR3 size: 14 residues. CDR3 loop: CASSLGLASCEQYY. CDR3 in DNA: TGTGCCAGCAGCCTGGGACTAGCCTCCTGCGAGCAGTACTAC.

Of note for this clonotype: Germline and junction disagree at one end, which may indicate a read error. This chain uses TRBV29-1 with TRBJ2-5; no reliable D call. This CDR3 has 10 amino acids. Germline V gene lookup returns CDR1 SQVTM and CDR2 ANQGSEA. CDR3 in DNA: TGCAACGTTGAGCACGAGACCCGGTACTTC. Residues: CNVEHETRYF.

For this clonotype: Germline and junction disagree at one end, which may indicate a read error. The CDR3 reads CASSATGLLYGYIF. Here the CDR3 DNA reads TGTGCCAGCAGCGCGACGGGGTTACTCTATGGCTACATCTTC. The gene calls are TRBV11-2 and TRBJ1-2; no clear D. Germline loops: CDR1 SGHAT, CDR2 FQNNGV. The CDR3 extends over 14 amino acids.

To note about this clonotype: This likely comes from a read error, as the CDR3 has no conserved phenylalanine or tryptophan at its end. The chain is built from TRBV7-8 and TRBJ1-3; D unclear. Trimming left V 5 bases short and J 0 bases short, with 5 bases between. CDR3 length equals 13 residues. CDR1 and CDR2 (germline): SGHVS, FQNEAQ. Here the CDR3 DNA reads TGTGCCAGCAGCCGGGACTCTGGAAACACCATATATTCT. Translation: CASSRDSGNTIYS.

Regarding this clonotype: A much larger clone differs by one base, so this may be a read error. This chain connects TRBV6-2 or TRBV6-3 to TRBJ2-4; 14 positions agree with TRBD2. J lost 8 bases, V lost 3 bases, and 3 bases had no gene match. The CDR3 has 15 residues. CDR1 MNHEY and CDR2 SVGEGT come from the germline V gene. The CDR3 reads CASSYGTSGRDIQYF. Written as DNA, the CDR3 is TGTGCCAGCAGTTATGGGACTAGCGGGAGAGACATTCAGTACTTC.

In regard to this clonotype: One end of the junction fails to match germline, which may point to a read error. V gene TRBV4-3 combines with J gene TRBJ1-3; the match to TRBD1 covers 9 bases. This CDR3 is 16 amino acids long. Looked up from germline, CDR1 is LGHNA and CDR2 is YSLEER. The CDR3 DNA is TGCGCCAGTAGCCAAGTTCTGACAGGGGGTGGAAACACCATATATTTT. Protein sequence: CASSQVLTGGGNTIYF.

A word on this clonotype: A read error is possible here, since a much larger clone lies one base away. The rearrangement uses TRBV29-1 and TRBJ2-7; D is unclear. Germline CDR1 is SQVTM and CDR2 is ANQGSEA. The germline V and J ends were trimmed by 6 bases and 1 base, with 7 bases remaining between them. The CDR3 runs to 11 residues. CDR3 protein: CSVAESYEQYF. The CDR3 bases are TGCAGCGTGGCAGAGTCCTACGAGCAGTACTTC.

With respect to this clonotype: An end of the junction differs from the germline gene, which may be a read error. This chain uses TRBV10-1 with TRBJ2-2, with D hard to call. The V gene's germline CDR1 is WNHNN and CDR2 SYGVQD (reference sequence). This CDR3 has 13 residues. The CDR3 DNA reads TGCGACAGCAGTCCCGTCGTGGGCGGGGAGCTGTTTTTT. Its translation is CDSSPVVGGELFF.

This clonotype was detected only once. A much larger clone is a single base away; this may be a read error. This chain uses TRBV12-3 or TRBV12-4 with TRBJ2-3, with D perhaps matching TRBD1 (5 bases). The CDR3 runs to 14 residues. The CDR3 sequence: CASSTTASIDTQYF. CDR3 sequence (DNA): TGTGCCAGCAGTACGACAGCGAGCATAGATACGCAGTATTTT.

This clonotype was seen many times. This rearrangement joins TRBV27 to TRBJ2-1; TRBD1 matches 7 bases. Trimming took 7 bases from V and 5 from J; bases not matched to a gene: 2. The CDR3 loop spans 12 amino acids. The germline V gene encodes CDR1 MNHEY and CDR2 SMNVEV (reference sequence). The CDR3 here is CASNRGDNEQFF. The DNA for the CDR3 is TGTGCCAGCAACAGGGGCGACAATGAGCAGTTCTTC.

J is TRBJ2-1 and V is TRBV29-1; either TRBD1 or TRBD2 may supply D (5 bases each). The CDR3 is 14 residues long. Germline V gene sequence: CDR1 SQVTM, CDR2 ANQGSEA. V lost 5 bases and J 10 bases, leaving 21 bases between the germline ends. The CDR3 bases are TGCAGCGTTCAAGCCCGGCCGAGGGGCCACGAGCAGTTCTTC. The encoded protein is CSVQARPRGHEQFF.